These 32 T cell receptor beta chains came from one sample sequenced in a study of T cell repertoires in cytomegalovirus infection. Which antigens these TCRs recognize remains unknown. One entry per CDR3 protein, called by TCRdb with MiXCR from the reads. This table holds roughly 730,000 distinct CDR3 sequences, roughly 30% found once. This specimen consisted of cultured PBMCs, obtained from culture after CMV antigen stimulation. The receptors shown here come from a human donor in good health (CMV status not recorded). Some clones in this sample may be carry-over from other donors' samples.

This clonotype was seen once. With a much larger clone just one base away, this may be a read error. The V and J genes are TRBV7-8 and TRBJ2-3; TRBD2 might be the D (7 bases). CDR1 SGHVS and CDR2 FQNEAQ come from the germline V gene. The CDR3 has 15 amino acids. The V gene lost 4 bases and the J gene lost 2 bases, with 13 bases spanning the gap. The CDR3 sequence is CASSSVGGLTDTQYF. The CDR3 DNA sequence: TGTGCCAGCAGCTCGGTGGGGGGGCTCACAGATACGCAGTATTTT.

The V and J genes are TRBV2 and TRBJ2-7; D is unresolved. The CDR3 loop spans 13 amino acids. Germline lookup yields CDR1 SNHLY and CDR2 FYNNEI. V lost 4 bases, J lost 6 bases, and 13 bases lay in between. The CDR3 spells CASSGSLASEQYF. The CDR3 DNA reads TGTGCCAGCAGTGGCTCCCTCGCTTCCGAGCAGTACTTC.

This clonotype was counted between two and nine times. This rearrangement joins TRBV11-2 to TRBJ2-4; tentatively, D is TRBD1 or TRBD2 (5 bases each). Per germline, CDR1 SGHAT and CDR2 FQNNGV. CDR3 length: 15 residues. V was clipped by 3 bases and J by 0 bases, with 9 bases between them. The CDR3 protein is CASSFEGLAKNIQYF. The CDR3 region has the DNA TGTGCCAGCAGCTTCGAGGGGCTAGCCAAAAACATTCAGTACTTC.

This clonotype appeared a few times. V usage is TRBV7-6 and J usage is TRBJ1-6, with a possible D match to TRBD1 (5 bases). The germline gives CDR1 SGHVS, CDR2 FNYEAQ. Between the trimmed V and J ends, which lost 5 bases and 5 bases, there was a span of 16 bases. The length of the CDR3 is 16 residues. The CDR3 nucleotides read TGTGCCAGCAGCCCGACCTCAGGGTTCAATAATTCACCCCTCCACTTT. It yields the protein CASSPTSGFNNSPLHF.

This clonotype turned up a few times. The chain employs TRBV12-3 or TRBV12-4 and TRBJ1-4, with D unresolved. Trimming cost V 5 bases and J 4 bases, with 11 bases left between them. CDR3 length equals 14 residues. The CDR3 region is CASSPDGINEKLFF. DNA for the CDR3: TGTGCCAGCAGTCCGGACGGAATTAATGAAAAACTGTTTTTT.

V and J are TRBV5-3 and TRBJ2-7; perhaps TRBD1 as D (6 bases). TRBV5-3 belongs to the ORF category, with a function that is uncertain. V was cut by 8 bases and J by 0 bases, with 18 bases left in between. CDR3 size: 15 residues. The CDR3 DNA follows: TGTGCCAGCAGCCCTTCAGGGGCAGACTCCTACGAGCAGTACTTC. It translates to CASSPSGADSYEQYF.

The chain has TRBV7-2 and TRBJ2-7, with 9 bases identical to TRBD2. The CDR3 is made up of 13 amino acids. Germline V gene data show CDR1 as SGHTA and CDR2 as FQGNSA. Germline trimming cut 3 bases from V and 6 bases from J; bases unmatched to any gene: 3. CDR3 DNA sequence: TGTGCCAGCAGCTTCTCTAGCGGGACCGAGCAGTACTTC. Translating gives CASSFSSGTEQYF. Full variable domain (remainder filled in from reference TRBV7-2 and TRBJ2-7): GAGVSQSPSNKVTEKGKDVELRCDPISGHTALYWYRQSLGQGLEFLIYFQGNSAPDKSGLPSDRFSAERTGGSVSTLTIQRTQQEDSAVYLCASSFSSGTEQYFGPGTRLTVT.

The CDR3 DNA follows: TGTGCCAGTAGTATAAGGACCGGGACCGCCGATCAGCCCCAGCATTTT. This codes for CASSIRTGTADQPQHF. This chain links TRBV19 with TRBJ1-5; TRBD1 might be the D (5 bases). The CDR3 is made up of 16 amino acids. With 2 bases removed from V and 5 bases from J, the gap between germline ends came to 16 bases. The V gene's germline CDR1 is LNHDA and CDR2 SQIVND (reference sequence).

The table lists this clonotype with a few counts. V gene TRBV18 combines with J gene TRBJ1-5; no clear D gene. Germline loops: CDR1 KGHSH, CDR2 LQKENI. There are 13 residues in the CDR3. The V end lost 2 bases, the J end lost 8 bases, and 10 bases lay between the germline ends. The CDR3 region is CASSPSPWEPQHF. Here the CDR3 DNA reads TGTGCCAGCTCACCAAGCCCGTGGGAGCCCCAGCATTTT.

This clonotype was observed a handful of times. V gene TRBV4-3 combines with J gene TRBJ2-1; D may be TRBD2 (5 bases). The CDR3 runs to 16 residues. The germline gives CDR1 LGHNA, CDR2 YSLEER. V shed 3 bases and J shed 8 bases, with 20 bases lying between them. The DNA of the CDR3 is TGCGCCAGCAGCCAGCGAGTTGTGGCGGGCATCGATGAGCAGTTCTTC. Translated, it gives CASSQRVVAGIDEQFF.

The CDR3 coding sequence is TGTGCCAGCAGTGAATCGGGTTTAACCAACATTCAGTACTTC. Protein sequence: CASSESGLTNIQYF. This rearrangement joins TRBV6-6 to TRBJ2-4; D call uncertain. V gave up 5 bases and J gave up 7 bases, with 15 bases separating them. CDR3 length equals 14 residues. Germline V gene data show CDR1 as MNHNY and CDR2 as SVGAGI (reference sequence).

This clonotype came up once. V usage is TRBV7-4 and J usage is TRBJ2-5; either TRBD1 or TRBD2 may fit D (5 bases each). Germline V lookup: CDR1 SGHVT, CDR2 SQSDAQ. The CDR3 extends over 13 amino acids. V dropped 5 bases and J dropped 5 bases, with 12 bases sitting between them. CDR3 nucleotides: TGTGCCAGCAGCCCGGGACCCTTGGAGACCCAGTACTTC. This encodes CASSPGPLETQYF.

The chain combines TRBV4-1 with TRBJ2-3; 11 nucleotides align to TRBD2. The CDR3 is 16 amino acids. Trimming removed 0 bases from V and 5 bases from J; junction bases left unmatched: 4. Germline lookup yields CDR1 MGHRA and CDR2 YSYEKL. CDR3: CASSQEDSGRVDTQYF. The CDR3 nucleotides are TGCGCCAGCAGCCAAGAAGATAGCGGGAGGGTAGATACGCAGTATTTT.

The table lists this clonotype with a few counts. The chain joins TRBV11-2 to TRBJ2-1; D not certain. This CDR3 is built from 16 residues. Trimming removed 1 base from V and 1 base from J, with 11 bases in between. The germline V gene has CDR1 SGHAT and CDR2 FQNNGV. This CDR3 is CASSLGGWGSYNEQFF. The CDR3 nucleotides read TGTGCCAGCAGCTTAGGTGGCTGGGGATCCTACAATGAGCAGTTCTTC.

The V gene is TRBV29-1, the J gene TRBJ2-7; perhaps TRBD1 as D (7 bases). The CDR3 spans 15 residues. The V end lost 6 bases, the J end lost 2 bases, and 20 bases lay between the germline ends. In germline, CDR1 is SQVTM, CDR2 ANQGSEA. The CDR3 nucleotides read TGCAGCGTCGTCGGGGCGGGGACAGCCCCCTACGAGCAGTACTTC. This encodes CSVVGAGTAPYEQYF.

As DNA, the CDR3 is TGTGCCGCCCACAGGGGGCTCTTTTCTGGGGCCAACGTCCTGACTTTC. Encoded protein: CAAHRGLFSGANVLTF. The chain uses TRBV2 and TRBJ2-6; TRBD1 agrees at 9 bases. CDR1 is SNHLY and CDR2 is FYNNEI in the germline V gene. The ends lost 11 bases at V and 1 base at J; junction bases unmatched: 9. There are 16 residues in the CDR3.

This clonotype was seen more than once but under ten times. The rearrangement links TRBV5-4 to TRBJ2-1; weak D call: TRBD2 (5 bases). Germline lookup yields CDR1 SGHNT and CDR2 YYREEE (reference sequence). V lost 4 bases and J lost 10, with 27 bases in between. This CDR3 comprises 17 residues. The CDR3 region has the DNA TGTGCCAGCAGCGCCCTACTAGGCGCGTCGGTGGAAACCGAGCAGTTCTTC. Amino acid sequence: CASSALLGASVETEQFF. The full variable domain, with the rest looked up from reference TRBV5-4 and TRBJ2-1, is ETGVTQSPTHLIKTRGQQVTLRCSSQSGHNTVSWYQQALGQGPQFIFQYYREEENGRGNFPPRFSGLQFPNYSSELNVNALELDDSALYLCASSALLGASVETEQFFGPGTRLTVL.

This sequence joins TRBV14 and TRBJ2-3; D call uncertain. Germline V gene data show CDR1 as SGHDN and CDR2 as FVKESK. Trimming stripped 4 bases from V and 2 bases from J, with 13 bases between. The CDR3 has 15 residues. CDR3 sequence: CASSLAYPPTDTQYF. The DNA for the CDR3 is TGTGCCAGCAGCCTGGCCTACCCCCCCACAGATACGCAGTATTTT. Using reference TRBV14 and TRBJ2-3 for the parts outside the CDR3, the full variable domain is EAGVTQFPSHSVIEKGQTVTLRCDPISGHDNLYWYRRVMGKEIKFLLHFVKESKQDESGMPNNRFLAERTGGTYSTLKVQPAELEDSGVYFCASSLAYPPTDTQYFGPGTRLTVL.

The chain uses TRBV7-2 and TRBJ1-2, with D tentatively TRBD1 (6 bases). Germline V gives CDR1 SGHTA, CDR2 FQGNSA. The CDR3 extends over 16 amino acids. Deletions cut 4 bases from V and 6 bases from J, with 21 bases between. The CDR3 region has the DNA TGTGCCAGCAGCTCGCGACAGGCGAGAACCTCCGATGGCTACACCTTC. It codes for CASSSRQARTSDGYTF.

Ten or more counts support this clonotype. The V call is TRBV7-2, the J call TRBJ1-1; D call uncertain. V lost 5 bases and J lost 5, with 12 bases in between. Germline V gives CDR1 SGHTA, CDR2 FQGNSA. This CDR3 comprises 13 residues. As DNA, the CDR3 is TGTGCCAGCAGCCAAAGTTGGAGGACTGAAGCTTTCTTT. It codes for CASSQSWRTEAFF.

This clonotype was counted only a few times. This chain uses TRBV20-1 with TRBJ1-1; D may be TRBD1 (5 bases). V was shortened by 4 bases and J by 4 bases, with 16 bases between the two germline ends. Germline assignment: CDR1 DFQATT and CDR2 SNEGSKA (reference sequence). CDR3 length equals 14 residues. The CDR3 coding sequence is TGCAGTGCTAAACCTAGAGGGGTGGTCACTGAAGCTTTCTTT. Protein sequence: CSAKPRGVVTEAFF.

The V and J genes are TRBV18 and TRBJ1-4; D may be TRBD1 (6 bases). Trimming shortened V by 4 bases and J by 7 bases, and 16 bases separated the two germline ends. Germline values: CDR1 KGHSH, CDR2 LQKENI. The CDR3 contains 15 residues. The CDR3 coding sequence is TGTGCCAGCTCACAGTCCGGGGGCGCGGGTGAAAAACTGTTTTTT. Amino acids: CASSQSGGAGEKLFF.

This clonotype was seen a few times. The rearrangement links TRBV2 to TRBJ1-6, with D possibly matching TRBD1 (5 bases). In germline, CDR1 is SNHLY, CDR2 FYNNEI. The ends were cut back, 7 bases at V and 15 bases at J, with 19 bases in the middle. This CDR3 comprises 13 residues. Here the CDR3 DNA reads TGTGCCAGCACCCGACAGCGTGTCACGCGCCTCCACTTT. This encodes CASTRQRVTRLHF. The full variable domain, completed using reference TRBV2 and TRBJ1-6, is EPEVTQTPSHQVTQMGQEVILRCVPISNHLYFYWYRQILGQKVEFLVSFYNNEISEKSEIFDDQFSVERPDGSNFTLKIRSTKLEDSAMYFCASTRQRVTRLHFGNGTRLTVT.

The gene calls are TRBV7-2 and TRBJ2-1; 7 bases align to TRBD2. Germline CDR1 SGHTA, CDR2 FQGNSA. V shed 10 bases, J shed 0 bases, and the junction held 6 bases outside the gene matches. The CDR3 is 14 amino acids. The CDR3 sequence is CATAGDSSYNEQFF. For the CDR3, the DNA is TGTGCCACCGCGGGGGATAGCTCCTACAATGAGCAGTTCTTC.

The rearrangement uses TRBV6-1 and TRBJ1-5; TRBD1 is a possible D gene (5 bases). Looked up from germline, CDR1 is MNHNS and CDR2 is SASEGT. V shed 3 bases and J shed 6 bases, with 15 bases lying between them. The CDR3 has 15 residues. The CDR3 loop reads CASSEVGLLGQPQHF. The DNA for the CDR3 is TGTGCCAGCAGTGAGGTGGGGCTGCTGGGTCAGCCCCAGCATTTT.

There are a few counts of this clonotype. V usage is TRBV12-3 or TRBV12-4 and J usage is TRBJ2-3; D gene ambiguous. Trimming removed 7 bases from V and 0 bases from J, with 17 bases in between. CDR3 length equals 16 residues. CDR3: CASKPSWSPSTDTQYF. As DNA, the CDR3 is TGTGCCAGCAAACCCTCGTGGTCACCAAGCACAGATACGCAGTATTTT.

About this clonotype itself: One end of the junction varies from germline; a read error may be responsible. The chain couples TRBV6-1 to TRBJ2-1; possible D gene TRBD2, 5 bases. The CDR3 sequence is 13 residues long. CDR1 is MNHNS and CDR2 is SASEGT in the germline V gene. The DNA of the CDR3 is TGTGCCAACAGTGAAAGGAGGCACAATGAGCAGTTCTTC. The encoded protein is CANSERRHNEQFF.

J is TRBJ1-6 and V is TRBV5-1, with D tentatively TRBD1 (6 bases). The germline V gene has CDR1 SGHRS and CDR2 YFSETQ. The CDR3 has 15 residues. Trimming took 0 bases from V and 6 from J, leaving 10 bases between them. The CDR3 protein is CASSLDRVPNSPLHF. CDR3 DNA: TGCGCCAGCAGCTTGGACAGGGTACCTAATTCACCCCTCCACTTT.

V usage is TRBV7-9 and J usage is TRBJ1-6; 8 nucleotides align to TRBD1. The germline V gene has CDR1 SEHNR and CDR2 FQNEAQ (reference sequence). This CDR3 contains 17 residues. The ends lost 4 bases at V and 5 bases at J; junction bases unmatched: 10. In DNA form, the CDR3 reads TGTGCCAGCAGCTCCAGACGAGTACAGGGGGATAATTCACCCCTCCACTTT. Translated, it gives CASSSRRVQGDNSPLHF.

This clonotype was observed many times. This sequence joins TRBV6-5 and TRBJ2-3; no reliable D call. Germline CDR1 is MNHEY and CDR2 is SVGAGI. Trimming took off 2 bases at V and 2 bases at J, with 14 bases between the two ends. The CDR3 runs to 16 residues. CDR3: CASSYGRLPNTDTQYF. The CDR3 nucleotides are TGTGCCAGCAGTTACGGCCGACTCCCCAACACAGATACGCAGTATTTT.

The rearrangement links TRBV11-2 to TRBJ2-3; D perhaps matches TRBD1 (6 bases). CDR3 length equals 16 residues. Germline CDR1 and CDR2: SGHAT and FQNNGV. Trimming took 5 bases from V and 2 from J, leaving 17 bases between them. The DNA for the CDR3 is TGTGCCAGCAGCACTCCCGGGACACGGAACACAGATACGCAGTATTTT. This codes for CASSTPGTRNTDTQYF.

This clonotype was observed a few times. This chain connects TRBV20-1 to TRBJ1-1; the match to TRBD1 covers 7 bases. V lost 4 bases and J lost 1; bases outside the gene matches: 9. CDR1 and CDR2 (germline): DFQATT, SNEGSKA (reference sequence). The CDR3 length is 15 residues. The CDR3, as DNA: TGCAGTGCTAAGGGTCCGGGACAGCGGAACACTGAAGCTTTCTTT. Encoded protein: CSAKGPGQRNTEAFF.